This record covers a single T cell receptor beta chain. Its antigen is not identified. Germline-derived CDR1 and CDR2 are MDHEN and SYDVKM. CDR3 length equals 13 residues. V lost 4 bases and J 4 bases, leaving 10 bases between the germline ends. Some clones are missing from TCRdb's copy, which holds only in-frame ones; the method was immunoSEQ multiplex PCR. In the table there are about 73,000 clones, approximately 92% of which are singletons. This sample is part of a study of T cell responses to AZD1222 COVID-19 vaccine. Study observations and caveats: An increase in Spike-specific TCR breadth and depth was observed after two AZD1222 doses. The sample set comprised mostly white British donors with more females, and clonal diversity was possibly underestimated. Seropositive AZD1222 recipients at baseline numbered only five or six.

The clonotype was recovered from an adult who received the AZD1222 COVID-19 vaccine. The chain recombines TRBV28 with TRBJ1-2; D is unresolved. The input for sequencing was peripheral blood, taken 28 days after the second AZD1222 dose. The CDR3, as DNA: TGTGCCAGCAGTTCCCCCCCTAGCTATGGCTACACCTTC. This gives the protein CASSSPPSYGYTF.